This TCR beta chain was found in a study of cytomegalovirus exposure and HLA in healthy donors. To note about this clone: Its antigen is currently unknown.

V was pared by 5 bases and J by 7 bases, with 11 bases between. Per the germline V gene, CDR1 is LNHDA and CDR2 is SQIVND (reference sequence). The CDR3 has 12 amino acids. Study-level findings and limits: Under in vitro conditions, a few CMV-associated chains were confirmed as specific for CMV antigens. Cytomegalovirus status, reportedly, was diagnosed with high specificity and sensitivity by the classifier. TCR clusters originating in the first cohort tended to co-occur in the roughly 120 validation repertoires, according to a later analysis. The study flagged about 150 TCR beta chains as cytomegalovirus-associated.

Method: immunoSEQ multiplex PCR; TCRdb's copy keeps in-frame clones and lacks some. The table includes some 250,000 clones, around 87% detected once. This receptor was obtained from a woman aged 18 to 35 in good health and CMV-seronegative. V usage is TRBV19 and J usage is TRBJ1-1, with a weak D call TRBD1 (6 bases). Material for sequencing was PBMCs. CDR3 nucleotides: TGTGCCAGTAGTGATTCAGGGGTTGAAGCTTTCTTT. Translating gives CASSDSGVEAFF.